Shown below are 27 T cell receptor beta chains from a single sample sequenced in a study of OX40 agonist ivuxolimab in advanced cancers. Measured with immunoSEQ multiplex PCR; TCRdb has only the in-frame clones, and not every one. The sample gives about 49,000 clones, 75% to 80% of which show up once; approximately 7.9% is in the top ten. The sample in question was CD4+ or CD8+ T cells sorted from blood, obtained in a trial of the OX40 agonist ivuxolimab. Receptors were obtained from an adult with an advanced solid tumor such as melanoma, head and neck, liver or kidney cancer.

Here the CDR3 reads CASSPLRAGTPNEKLFF. The CDR3 DNA reads as TGTGCCAGCAGTCCCCTCAGGGCCGGGACTCCTAATGAAAAACTGTTTTTT. The rearrangement links TRBV28 to TRBJ1-4; D is perhaps TRBD1 (5 bases). Germline V gene data show CDR1 as MDHEN and CDR2 as SYDVKM. The CDR3 loop spans 17 amino acids. Trimming shortened V by 5 bases and J by 3 bases, and 19 bases separated the two germline ends.

The chain carries TRBV7-2 and TRBJ2-3; no clear D. This CDR3 contains 14 residues. V was shortened by 5 bases and J by 0 bases, with 9 bases between the two germline ends. The germline V gene encodes CDR1 SGHTA and CDR2 FQGNSA. CDR3 residues: CASSLYPSTDTQYF. The DNA for the CDR3 is TGTGCCAGCAGCCTCTACCCCAGCACAGATACGCAGTATTTT.

The CDR3 protein is CASSVGGPTEAFF. In DNA, the CDR3 is TGTGCCAGCAGCGTAGGGGGCCCGACTGAAGCTTTCTTT. The chain combines TRBV9 with TRBJ1-1, with D perhaps TRBD1 (5 bases). The CDR3 extends over 13 amino acids. The germline V and J ends were trimmed by 0 bases and 5 bases, with 8 bases remaining between them. Germline V gene lookup returns CDR1 SGDLS and CDR2 YYNGEE. The complete variable domain, with remaining parts taken from reference TRBV9 and TRBJ1-1, reads DSGVTQTPKHLITATGQRVTLRCSPRSGDLSVYWYQQSLDQGLQFLIQYYNGEERAKGNILERFSAQQFPDLHSELNLSSLELGDSALYFCASSVGGPTEAFFGQGTRLTVV.

The chain couples TRBV5-1 to TRBJ2-1, with TRBD2 matching over 8 bases. V trimming: 0 bases; J trimming: 0 bases; junction bases outside the gene matches: 5. The CDR3 is made up of 17 amino acids. From germline, CDR1 is SGHRS and CDR2 YFSETQ. The CDR3 coding sequence is TGCGCCAGCAGCTTGGTCTCGGGGGGGAACTCCTACAATGAGCAGTTCTTC. Amino acid sequence: CASSLVSGGNSYNEQFF.

By sample share, this clone is medium-sized. The chain couples TRBV2 to TRBJ2-1; 11 bases match TRBD2. Germline loops: CDR1 SNHLY, CDR2 FYNNEI. This CDR3 has 15 residues. V lost 3 bases, J lost 10 bases, and 8 bases stayed unmatched. CDR3 nucleotides: TGTGCCAGCAGTGAGACTAGCGGGACTTTTAGGGAGCAGTTCTTC. It encodes CASSETSGTFREQFF. Full variable domain (remainder filled in from reference TRBV2 and TRBJ2-1): EPEVTQTPSHQVTQMGQEVILRCVPISNHLYFYWYRQILGQKVEFLVSFYNNEISEKSEIFDDQFSVERPDGSNFTLKIRSTKLEDSAMYFCASSETSGTFREQFFGPGTRLTVL.

V usage is TRBV9 and J usage is TRBJ2-1, with TRBD2 as a possible D gene (5 bases). The CDR3 has 13 amino acids. Deletions cut 2 bases from V and 6 bases from J, with 9 bases between. Per germline, CDR1 SGDLS and CDR2 YYNGEE. The DNA for the CDR3 is TGTGCCAGCAGCGTCGGAGCGGTCAATGAGCAGTTCTTC. Protein sequence: CASSVGAVNEQFF.

This clone has just a few counts. The chain employs TRBV10-3 and TRBJ1-5; the D gene is possibly TRBD1 (6 bases). This CDR3 is 15 amino acids long. The germline V gene encodes CDR1 ENHRY and CDR2 SYGVKD. Trimming shortened V by 0 bases and J by 4 bases, and 10 bases separated the two germline ends. CDR3 sequence (DNA): TGTGCCATCAGTGAGTCCGGGACAATTAATCAGCCCCAGCATTTT. Translation gives CAISESGTINQPQHF.

This clone came up once. This chain joins TRBV19 and TRBJ1-2; 9 nucleotides agree with TRBD1. The germline CDR1 and CDR2 sequences are LNHDA and SQIVND (reference sequence). The V segment lost 7 bases and the J segment 0 bases; nucleotides outside the gene matches: 3. The CDR3 sequence is 14 residues long. This CDR3 is CASKRQGANYGYTF. The CDR3 region has the DNA TGTGCCAGTAAAAGACAGGGGGCTAACTATGGCTACACCTTC. Complete variable domain (other parts from reference TRBV19 and TRBJ1-2): DGGITQSPKYLFRKEGQNVTLSCEQNLNHDAMYWYRQDPGQGLRLIYYSQIVNDFQKGDIAEGYSVSREKKESFPLTVTSAQKNPTAFYLCASKRQGANYGYTFGSGTRLTVV.

The chain couples TRBV7-2 to TRBJ2-6; possibly TRBD2 for D (6 bases). CDR3 size: 16 residues. CDR1 is SGHTA and CDR2 is FQGNSA in the germline V gene. Trimming took 4 bases from V and 0 from J, leaving 10 bases between them. This CDR3 reads CASSSGLTSGANVLTF. In nucleotides, the CDR3 is TGTGCCAGCAGCTCGGGACTGACCTCTGGGGCCAACGTCCTGACTTTC. Filled out from reference TRBV7-2 and TRBJ2-6, the complete variable domain reads GAGVSQSPSNKVTEKGKDVELRCDPISGHTALYWYRQSLGQGLEFLIYFQGNSAPDKSGLPSDRFSAERTGGSVSTLTIQRTQQEDSAVYLCASSSGLTSGANVLTFGAGSRLTVL.

The rearrangement links TRBV4-1 to TRBJ2-1; 14 nucleotides agree with TRBD2. The CDR3 has 15 amino acids. Looked up from germline, CDR1 is MGHRA and CDR2 is YSYEKL. V dropped 7 bases and J dropped 8; count of bases not matched to a gene: 7. The CDR3 DNA follows: TGCGCCAGCAAAGGGACTAGCGGGAGTCGGGATGAGCAGTTCTTC. Protein sequence: CASKGTSGSRDEQFF.

This chain connects TRBV5-6 to TRBJ2-5, with a tentative D call TRBD2 (6 bases). Germline loops: CDR1 SGHDT, CDR2 YYEEEE. The CDR3 totals 15 residues. Trimming shortened V by 2 bases and J by 3 bases, and 14 bases separated the two germline ends. CDR3 residues: CASSFFSGEEETQYF. DNA of the CDR3: TGTGCCAGCAGCTTCTTCTCGGGGGAAGAAGAGACCCAGTACTTC.

This chain links TRBV2 with TRBJ1-2; D gene ambiguous. The V and J ends lost 8 bases and 4 bases respectively, with 11 bases between them. The CDR3 covers 12 residues. From germline, CDR1 is SNHLY and CDR2 FYNNEI. CDR3 residues: CASRNARYGYTF. Here the CDR3 DNA reads TGTGCCAGCCGAAATGCTCGCTATGGCTACACCTTC. The complete variable domain, with remaining parts taken from reference TRBV2 and TRBJ1-2, reads EPEVTQTPSHQVTQMGQEVILRCVPISNHLYFYWYRQILGQKVEFLVSFYNNEISEKSEIFDDQFSVERPDGSNFTLKIRSTKLEDSAMYFCASRNARYGYTFGSGTRLTVV.

The chain has TRBV6-5 and TRBJ2-1, with D perhaps being TRBD1 or TRBD2 (6 bases each). The V end lost 2 bases, the J end lost 10 bases, and 18 bases lay between the germline ends. CDR1 and CDR2 from the germline V gene are MNHEY and SVGAGI. CDR3 length: 15 amino acids. The CDR3 DNA reads TGTGCCAGCAGTTACACGGGAGAGCCTCAGGGGGAGCAGTTCTTC. Translated, it gives CASSYTGEPQGEQFF.

This rearrangement joins TRBV12-5 to TRBJ2-3, with D possibly TRBD1 on 6 matching bases. Germline V lookup: CDR1 LGHNT, CDR2 FRNRAP. With 6 bases removed from V and 0 bases from J, the gap between germline ends came to 10 bases. The CDR3 extends over 14 amino acids. CDR3 nucleotides: TGTGCTAGTGGCCGGGACACAAGCACAGATACGCAGTATTTT. It yields the protein CASGRDTSTDTQYF.

This chain links TRBV7-2 with TRBJ2-5, with D unclear. Trimming took 2 bases from V and 0 from J, leaving 10 bases between them. The CDR3 is 15 residues long. CDR1 and CDR2 from the germline V gene are SGHTA and FQGNSA. CDR3 loop: CASSLTIEDQETQYF. The CDR3 DNA reads TGTGCCAGCAGCTTAACAATTGAAGACCAAGAGACCCAGTACTTC. Combining the CDR3 with reference TRBV7-2 and TRBJ2-5 gives the whole variable domain GAGVSQSPSNKVTEKGKDVELRCDPISGHTALYWYRQSLGQGLEFLIYFQGNSAPDKSGLPSDRFSAERTGGSVSTLTIQRTQQEDSAVYLCASSLTIEDQETQYFGPGTRLLVL.

The V gene is TRBV11-3, the J gene TRBJ2-2, with D possibly TRBD2 on 6 matching bases. There are 13 residues in the CDR3. V lost 8 bases and J 5 bases, leaving 12 bases between the germline ends. CDR1 and CDR2 (germline): SGHNT, YENEEA. The CDR3 loop is CASAREWTGELFF. The DNA of the CDR3 is TGTGCCAGCGCGCGGGAATGGACCGGGGAGCTGTTTTTT.

This chain links TRBV6-4 with TRBJ2-1, with 11 bases fitting TRBD2. This CDR3 has 15 amino acids. Losses at the gene ends were 6 bases for V and 4 bases for J; bases not matched to a gene: 5. Germline V gene sequence: CDR1 MRHNA, CDR2 SNTAGT. CDR3 sequence (DNA): TGTGCCAGCAGCGCTTTAGCGGGGGGGTACAATGAGCAGTTCTTC. It codes for CASSALAGGYNEQFF.

This clone appeared a few times. This chain joins TRBV10-2 and TRBJ2-7; 10 nucleotides match TRBD1. J lost 4 bases, V lost 3 bases, and 9 bases had no gene match. CDR3 length: 16 residues. CDR1 is WSHSY, CDR2 SAAADI, per germline. The CDR3 nucleotides read TGCGCCAGCAGTGAAGGGGTCGGGACAGGGGTGTACGAGCAGTACTTC. It yields the protein CASSEGVGTGVYEQYF.

The V and J genes are TRBV14 and TRBJ2-1; TRBD1 might be the D (6 bases). CDR3 length: 15 amino acids. The V end lost 5 bases, the J end lost 0 bases, and 11 bases lay between the germline ends. Germline assignment: CDR1 SGHDN and CDR2 FVKESK. DNA for the CDR3: TGTGCCAGCAGCGCTGGACAGAGCTCCTACAATGAGCAGTTCTTC. As protein: CASSAGQSSYNEQFF. Complete variable domain (other parts from reference TRBV14 and TRBJ2-1): EAGVTQFPSHSVIEKGQTVTLRCDPISGHDNLYWYRRVMGKEIKFLLHFVKESKQDESGMPNNRFLAERTGGTYSTLKVQPAELEDSGVYFCASSAGQSSYNEQFFGPGTRLTVL.

This clone was picked up a small number of times. At one end, the junction sequence differs from germline, possibly due to a read error. Distinct nucleotide sequences in the sample also encode this CDR3. The chain has TRBV4-1 and TRBJ1-4; weak D call: TRBD1 (5 bases). This CDR3 has 16 amino acids. Germline lookup yields CDR1 MGHRA and CDR2 YSYEKL. The CDR3 bases are TGTGCCAGCAGCCAAGTAACAGGAGAAACTAATGAAAAACTGTTTTTT. Translation gives CASSQVTGETNEKLFF.

The chain has TRBV29-1 and TRBJ1-1; 8 nucleotides line up with TRBD1. Germline trimming cut 6 bases from V and 4 bases from J; bases unmatched to any gene: 7. This CDR3 is 13 amino acids long. Germline CDR1 reads SQVTM; CDR2 reads ANQGSEA. CDR3 protein: CSVHRGLSTEAFF. CDR3 bases: TGCAGCGTCCACAGGGGGTTGAGCACTGAAGCTTTCTTT.

The chain combines TRBV5-1 with TRBJ2-1; 9 positions agree with TRBD2. Per germline, CDR1 SGHRS and CDR2 YFSETQ. The junction had 7 bases not matched to a gene; V was cut back by 1 base and J by 8 bases. This CDR3 comprises 15 residues. CDR3 sequence: CASSLRSGRLDEQFF. For the CDR3, the DNA is TGCGCCAGCAGCTTGAGAAGCGGGAGGCTGGATGAGCAGTTCTTC.

The chain recombines TRBV7-9 with TRBJ2-7, with a tentative D call TRBD1 (6 bases). The CDR3 runs 14 residues. CDR1 SEHNR and CDR2 FQNEAQ come from the germline V gene (reference sequence). Trimming pared 7 bases from V and 3 bases from J, leaving 16 bases between. For the CDR3, the DNA is TGTGCCAGCACCACTTCGGACAGCAACTACGAGCAGTACTTC. Translating gives CASTTSDSNYEQYF.

The chain carries TRBV4-3 and TRBJ2-7; the match to TRBD2 covers 7 bases. V trimming: 4 bases; J trimming: 6 bases; junction bases outside the gene matches: 12. The CDR3 has 15 amino acids. Germline V gene lookup returns CDR1 LGHNA and CDR2 YSLEER. The CDR3 loop reads CASSPLLQGLSEQYF. CDR3 bases: TGCGCCAGCAGCCCTCTCCTGCAGGGACTATCCGAGCAGTACTTC.

The CDR3 DNA reads as TGTGCCAGCAGCTTACTGCGGGAAAGGTACGAGCAGTACTTC. The encoded protein is CASSLLRERYEQYF. V gene TRBV11-2 combines with J gene TRBJ2-7, with D possibly matching TRBD2 (6 bases). The CDR3 covers 14 residues. Germline-derived CDR1 and CDR2 are SGHAT and FQNNGV. The V gene lost 2 bases and the J gene lost 4 bases, with 12 bases spanning the gap.

The V call is TRBV6-1, the J call TRBJ1-2; maybe TRBD1 (5 bases). The CDR3 extends over 13 amino acids. The germline V gene encodes CDR1 MNHNS and CDR2 SASEGT. The germline V and J ends were trimmed by 4 bases and 3 bases, with 9 bases remaining between them. The CDR3 sequence is CASSVGTDYGYTF. The CDR3, as DNA: TGTGCCAGCAGTGTCGGGACGGACTATGGCTACACCTTC.

The chain recombines TRBV5-4 with TRBJ2-5; possible D gene TRBD1, 6 bases. CDR1 is SGHNT and CDR2 is YYREEE in the germline V gene (reference sequence). CDR3 size: 13 residues. V was clipped by 2 bases and J by 5 bases, with 10 bases between them. CDR3 nucleotide sequence: TGTGCCAGCAGCTTCGCCAGGGGCGAGACCCAGTACTTC. Translating gives CASSFARGETQYF.